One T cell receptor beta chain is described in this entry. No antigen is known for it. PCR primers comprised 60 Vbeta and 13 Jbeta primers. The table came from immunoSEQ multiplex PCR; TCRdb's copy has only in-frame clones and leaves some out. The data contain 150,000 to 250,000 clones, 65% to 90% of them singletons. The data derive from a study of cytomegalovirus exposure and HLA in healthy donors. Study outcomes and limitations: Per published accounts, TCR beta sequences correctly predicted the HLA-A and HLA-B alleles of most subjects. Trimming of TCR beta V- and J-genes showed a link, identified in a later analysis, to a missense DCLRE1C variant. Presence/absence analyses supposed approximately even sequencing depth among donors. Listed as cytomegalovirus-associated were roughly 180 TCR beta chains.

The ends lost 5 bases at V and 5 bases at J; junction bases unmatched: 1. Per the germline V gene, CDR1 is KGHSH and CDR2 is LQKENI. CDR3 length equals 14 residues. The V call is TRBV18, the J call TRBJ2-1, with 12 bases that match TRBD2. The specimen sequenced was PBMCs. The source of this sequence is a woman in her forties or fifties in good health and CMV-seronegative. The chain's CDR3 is CASSGLAGHNEQFF. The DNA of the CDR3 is TGTGCCAGCTCAGGACTAGCGGGACACAATGAGCAGTTCTTC.